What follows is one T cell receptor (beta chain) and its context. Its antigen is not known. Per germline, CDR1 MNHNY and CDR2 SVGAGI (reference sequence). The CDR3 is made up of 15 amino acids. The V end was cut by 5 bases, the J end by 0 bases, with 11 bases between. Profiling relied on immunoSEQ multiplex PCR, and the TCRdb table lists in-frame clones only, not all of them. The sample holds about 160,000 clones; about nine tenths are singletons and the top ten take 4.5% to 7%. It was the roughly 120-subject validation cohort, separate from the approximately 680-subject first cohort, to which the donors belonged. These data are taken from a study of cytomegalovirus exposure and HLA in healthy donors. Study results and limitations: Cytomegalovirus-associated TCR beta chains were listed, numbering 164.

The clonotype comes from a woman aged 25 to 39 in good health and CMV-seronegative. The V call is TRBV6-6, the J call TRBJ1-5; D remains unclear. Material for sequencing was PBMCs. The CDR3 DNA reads TGTGCCAGCAGTGGCGGAGACTATAGCAATCAGCCCCAGCATTTT. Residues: CASSGGDYSNQPQHF.